This TCR beta chain is from a study of blood T cell repertoires in COVID-19. Turning to the study itself: Acute and convalescent COVID-19 specimens originated in the United States, Italy and Spain. PBMCs, B-cell-depleted T cells, or T cells provided the cDNA or gDNA that made up the material.

Germline assignment: CDR1 SQVTM and CDR2 ANQGSEA. CDR3 length: 14 residues. The V end was cut by 8 bases, the J end by 2 bases, with 17 bases between. Original data processing: Nucleated cell number was recorded as an estimate derived from reference gene primer amplification. Libraries were prepared by immunoSEQ multiplex PCR; TCRdb keeps only in-frame clonotypes and omits some of them. That table furnishes V, J and clone size, whereas the DNA furnished D and trimming. Of 120,000 to 150,000 clones in the sample, 75% to 85% were seen once. Sequenced material: peripheral blood. This rearrangement joins TRBV29-1 to TRBJ2-3; a possible D gene is TRBD2 (5 bases). This receptor was taken from a woman aged 50 to 60 with acute or convalescent COVID-19. The CDR3 loop reads CSSRGVGNTDTQYF. The CDR3, as DNA: TGCAGCTCCCGAGGAGTCGGGAACACAGATACGCAGTATTTT.